This T cell receptor beta chain was obtained from a study of tumor-infiltrating lymphocytes in primary liver carcinoma (dated by TCRdb to the late 2010s). Regarding the research as a whole: Of the five patients (three men and two women, aged 30 to 69 years), four had hepatocellular carcinoma and one had combined HCC and intrahepatic cholangiocarcinoma. The five patients had tumors staged T1-T3 N0M0, with maximum diameters ranging from roughly 4.2 to 11 cm. Each sample produced about 3.65 to 7.13 million productive TCRbeta reads, and read depth showed no significant difference between tissue types. TCRbeta repertoire sequencing, expression microarrays and whole-exome sequencing were combined in the study across five regions of each liver tumor, with adjacent normal tissue and blood also included. A total of about 35 specimens from 5 patients went through TCRbeta repertoire sequencing, namely 25 tumor regions, 5 adjacent noncancerous liver tissues and 5 peripheral blood samples. To link TCRbeta repertoire diversity with the local molecular phenotype, the 25 to 30 tumor region samples were profiled using Agilent mRNA microarrays. High reproducibility was observed for the technical replicate repertoires, with mean shared-clone rates roughly 0.89 and correlation coefficients above 0.95. The research as a whole found: Because sequencing covered only the TCR beta chain and unpaired alpha chains were not captured, true repertoire diversity is likely underestimated. Compared with blood, tumors had a significantly larger share of the repertoire taken up by the top 250 clones (p = 0.039). Bulk unsorted samples precluded comparing CD4+ and CD8+ T cell repertoires. With just five or six patients in the study, the authors point out that the findings should be validated in a larger study. Only about 8-24% of top clones were present in all five regions of a tumor, suggesting spatial heterogeneity of tumor-infiltrating T cells. Repertoire overlap was found to be higher between tumor regions (mean roughly 36%) than between tumor-adjacent (17%) or tumor-blood (about 14%) pairs, consistent with antigen-driven expansion.

Without any cell sorting, total RNA and DNA were co-extracted from about 21-30 mg of bulk tissue using the AllPrep DNA/RNA mini kit. A few patients with histopathologically diagnosed primary liver carcinoma underwent surgical resection in China between 2015 and 2016. At the time of sampling, the patients were treatment-naive and had chronic HBV infection. Five spatially separated regions were sampled from each tumor: the superior, inferior, left-lateral and right-lateral poles, plus the tumor centre. Histology showed that every tumor sample contained more than 80% viable tumor cells. Fresh tumor and adjacent tissue pieces were bisected; one half was stored in RNAlater at -80°C, the other sent for histology. The CDR3 measures 14 amino acids from cysteine to phenylalanine. The DNA shown is the 42-base CDR3, in frame from base 1. The CDR1 and CDR2 encoded by the germline V gene (reference sequence) are SGHKS and YYEKEE. Ends trimmed: V by 2 bases, J by 6 bases; bases unmatched to a gene: 4.

Concerning this clonotype itself: Its cognate antigen has yet to be identified. No much larger clone exists at a distance of one base, and base qualities are not known.

Using a constant-region primer and ProtoScript II reverse transcriptase, TCRbeta-specific cDNA was reverse-transcribed from about 540 ng total RNA. Three nested multiplex PCR rounds, following a slightly modified ARM-PCR procedure, were used to build the TCRbeta libraries. The first two PCR rounds used multiplex TRBV1-TRBV30 forward primers with a Cbeta reverse primer, each for roughly 11 cycles. Sample barcodes and Illumina adapters were added in a final 25-cycle PCR using Deep VentR polymerase. Amplicons of 200-500 bp were gel-purified with a QIAquick gel extraction kit before sequencing. TCRbeta amplicons were sequenced on an Illumina HiSeq 2500 with 250-bp paired-end reads. As for the authors' bioinformatics: To recover full CDR3 sequences, reads were quality-trimmed using Trimmomatic v0.33 and paired reads were then merged using FLASH v1.2.11. V, D and J germline segments were assigned to the rearranged TCRbeta sequences using MiGEC v1.2.1b. VDJtools v1.0.0 computed clonotype statistics and Shannon-Wiener diversity indices. Except for diversity analysis, only the 250 most abundant clonotypes of each sample were used in subsequent analyses to reduce sampling bias. TCRdb ran its own pipeline on the public reads, namely fastp trimming at Q25 and MiXCR clone calling, and kept in-frame beta chains. Each entry merges the rows of one CDR3 protein and shows their most common DNA and genes. The V and J calls were not made by the authors but by TCRdb's processing. This sample comprises fewer than 150,000 distinct CDR3 sequences, around two thirds of them detected only once. Roughly 9% of the sample is taken by the ten largest.

The specimen was liver tumor tissue from sampling region 1. The sample's cell subset or site, from its label and the paper: tumor region T1, superior pole. Recombination joined TRBV5-5 with TRBJ2-7; a stretch of 11 junction bases matches TRBD1. The clonotype was recovered from a woman in her fifties or sixties with primary liver carcinoma and hepatitis B virus infection. The DNA sequence is given as TGTGCCAGCAGCTTTAGGGACAGGGGGGGCGAGCAGTACTTC. It is translated as CASSFRDRGGEQYF.